These 10 T cell receptor beta chains originate from one sample sequenced in a study of blood T cell repertoires in COVID-19. The protocol was immunoSEQ multiplex PCR, while the TCRdb copy is restricted to in-frame clones and leaves out a portion. This repertoire shows about 140,000 clones, approximately 80% found once; its top ten account for 7.5% to 9%. Sequencing was carried out using peripheral blood. The receptors were sampled from a human donor in a cohort sampled during active COVID-19.

This clone was found once. V is TRBV28 and J is TRBJ2-5; D perhaps matches TRBD2 (6 bases). There are 13 residues in the CDR3. Per the germline V gene, CDR1 is MDHEN and CDR2 is SYDVKM. Trimming stripped 6 bases from V and 5 bases from J, with 13 bases between. The CDR3 sequence is CASSSPGRETQYF. Here the CDR3 DNA reads TGTGCCAGCAGCTCCCCAGGGAGGGAGACCCAGTACTTC.

The chain is built from TRBV5-1 and TRBJ1-6, with 7 positions matching TRBD1. Looked up from germline, CDR1 is SGHRS and CDR2 is YFSETQ. J was trimmed by 6 bases and V by 3 bases; bases with no gene match: 3. CDR3 length: 14 residues. CDR3 residues: CASSSGTANSPLHF. CDR3 in DNA: TGCGCCAGCAGCTCCGGGACAGCTAATTCACCCCTCCACTTT. Full variable domain (remainder filled in from reference TRBV5-1 and TRBJ1-6): KAGVTQTPRYLIKTRGQQVTLSCSPISGHRSVSWYQQTPGQGLQFLFEYFSETQRNKGNFPGRFSGRQFSNSRSEMNVSTLELGDSALYLCASSSGTANSPLHFGNGTRLTVT.

The chain combines TRBV20-1 with TRBJ1-5; D perhaps matches TRBD1 (5 bases). Trimming left V 3 bases short and J 0 bases short, with 12 bases between. CDR3 length: 15 residues. Per germline, CDR1 DFQATT and CDR2 SNEGSKA (reference sequence). CDR3 loop: CSASGWGDSNQPQHF. DNA of the CDR3: TGCAGTGCTAGTGGGTGGGGCGATAGCAATCAGCCCCAGCATTTT.

The rearrangement joins TRBV6-1 to TRBJ2-7; 12 bases are a match to TRBD1. The CDR3 sequence is 17 residues long. CDR1 is MNHNS, CDR2 SASEGT, per germline. The V gene end was trimmed by 2 bases and the J gene end by 5 bases; junction bases not matched to a gene: 10. CDR3 sequence reads: CASSEFLTGQGADEQYF. The CDR3 nucleotides are TGTGCCAGCAGTGAATTTCTCACGGGACAGGGGGCTGACGAGCAGTACTTC.

J is TRBJ2-2 and V is TRBV15; TRBD1 matches at 9 bases. The CDR3 runs 16 residues. From germline, CDR1 is LNHNV and CDR2 YYDKDF (reference sequence). V dropped 1 base and J dropped 5; count of bases not matched to a gene: 5. Here the CDR3 DNA reads TGTGCCACCAGCAGAGTGGGGACAGGGCCGACCGGGGAGCTGTTTTTT. This encodes CATSRVGTGPTGELFF.

This rearrangement joins TRBV5-1 to TRBJ2-4, with D perhaps matching TRBD2 (6 bases). Germline values: CDR1 SGHRS, CDR2 YFSETQ. The CDR3 is made up of 17 amino acids. V gave up 4 bases and J gave up 8 bases, with 25 bases separating them. The CDR3 bases are TGCGCCAGCAGCCCAGGGACGGTCGGCGGGAAGGACGACATTCAGTACTTC. Protein sequence: CASSPGTVGGKDDIQYF.

This chain connects TRBV19 to TRBJ2-7; TRBD1 agrees at 8 bases. J lost 1 base, V lost 3 bases, and 5 bases had no gene match. This CDR3 has 15 residues. CDR1 and CDR2 (germline): LNHDA, SQIVND (reference sequence). The CDR3 DNA reads as TGTGCCAGTAGTATTGGACAGGGAATTTCCTACGAGCAGTACTTC. This encodes CASSIGQGISYEQYF.

This clone occurred a few times. The V gene is TRBV28, the J gene TRBJ1-2; D is unresolved. Looked up from germline, CDR1 is MDHEN and CDR2 is SYDVKM. This CDR3 region has 15 residues. Trimming cost V 7 bases and J 1 base, with 16 bases left between them. The CDR3 DNA follows: TGTGCCAGCACCCCCTCGATGGCGGTTAACTATGGCTACACCTTC. It encodes CASTPSMAVNYGYTF.

The V and J genes are TRBV9 and TRBJ2-7, with 7 bases lining up with TRBD2. CDR3 length: 15 residues. V shed 2 bases and J 4 bases; nucleotides not matched to a gene: 9. CDR1 and CDR2 (germline): SGDLS, YYNGEE. The CDR3 loop reads CASSVGGGSYYEQYF. Written as DNA, the CDR3 is TGTGCCAGCAGCGTTGGAGGCGGGAGTTATTACGAGCAGTACTTC. The full variable domain, its missing parts supplied by reference TRBV9 and TRBJ2-7, is DSGVTQTPKHLITATGQRVTLRCSPRSGDLSVYWYQQSLDQGLQFLIQYYNGEERAKGNILERFSAQQFPDLHSELNLSSLELGDSALYFCASSVGGGSYYEQYFGPGTRLTVT.

This clone appeared a few times. V and J are TRBV7-2 and TRBJ2-5, with TRBD2 as a possible D gene (5 bases). V was trimmed by 3 bases and J by 0 bases, leaving 8 bases between them. This CDR3 region has 14 residues. CDR1 and CDR2 from the germline V gene are SGHTA and FQGNSA. In nucleotides, the CDR3 is TGTGCCAGCAGCTTTTTCGGGGACCAAGAGACCCAGTACTTC. It is translated as CASSFFGDQETQYF.